These 20 T cell receptor beta chains share one sample of origin, sequenced in a study of shared clonotypes between healthy human individuals. Produced via immunoSEQ multiplex PCR; TCRdb's table is partial and in-frame only. The table has around 1.9 million clones, roughly 95% seen once. Naivety among CD8 cells was defined by CD45RO negativity and positive CCR7 selection, thereby excluding terminally differentiated effector memory CD45RA+ cells. Input material: naive CD8+ T cells from PBMCs. The receptors derive from a man younger than 30 in good health. Some clones in this sample may be carry-over from other donors' samples.

V is TRBV4-2 and J is TRBJ2-2, with 10 nucleotides matching TRBD2. Unmatched junction bases numbered 8, after V lost 2 bases and J lost 5 bases. The length of the CDR3 is 17 residues. Germline assignment: CDR1 LGHNA and CDR2 YNFKEQ. Written as DNA, the CDR3 is TGTGCCAGCAGCCAACGAGGACTAGCGGAGAGAACCGGGGAGCTGTTTTTT. Translated: CASSQRGLAERTGELFF.

The rearrangement uses TRBV7-9 and TRBJ2-3; tentative D call: TRBD1 (5 bases). V was trimmed by 11 bases and J by 6 bases, leaving 18 bases between them. The CDR3 runs 13 residues. Germline CDR1 is SEHNR and CDR2 is FQNEAQ (reference sequence). CDR3 DNA sequence: TGTGCCGGACGTGGGGCCCGGTCGGATACGCAGTATTTT. Its protein product is CAGRGARSDTQYF.

The chain employs TRBV28 and TRBJ2-7; D not certain. Germline values: CDR1 MDHEN, CDR2 SYDVKM. The CDR3 extends over 11 amino acids. V lost 8 bases and J lost 8, with 13 bases in between. Here the CDR3 DNA reads TGTGCCAGCGGGGAAGGGCCTAAGCAGTACTTC. Residues: CASGEGPKQYF.

The chain joins TRBV28 to TRBJ1-5, with unresolved D. Germline CDR1 and CDR2: MDHEN and SYDVKM. Trimming took off 5 bases at V and 0 bases at J, with 17 bases between the two ends. The CDR3 sequence is 17 residues long. The DNA of the CDR3 is TGTGCCAGCAGTCCCTCAATGGTGGGGTATAGCAATCAGCCCCAGCATTTT. Translation: CASSPSMVGYSNQPQHF.

Notes on this clone: Different DNA sequences within this sample yield the same CDR3. The chain links TRBV28 to TRBJ2-7, with 8 bases matching TRBD1. There are 14 residues in the CDR3. Germline trimming cut 6 bases from V and 2 bases from J; bases unmatched to any gene: 6. CDR1 and CDR2 from the germline V gene are MDHEN and SYDVKM. Written as DNA, the CDR3 is TGTGCCAGCAGCCCGGGGACAGGTGCCTACGAGCAGTACTTC. Translation gives CASSPGTGAYEQYF. Full variable domain (missing parts from reference TRBV28 and TRBJ2-7): DVKVTQSSRYLVKRTGEKVFLECVQDMDHENMFWYRQDPGLGLRLIYFSYDVKMKEKGDIPEGYSVSREKKERFSLILESASTNQTSMYLCASSPGTGAYEQYFGPGTRLTVT.

The rearrangement joins TRBV7-6 to TRBJ2-7, with TRBD2 matching over 7 bases. This CDR3 contains 14 residues. The V gene end was trimmed by 5 bases and the J gene end by 1 base; junction bases not matched to a gene: 5. Germline loops: CDR1 SGHVS, CDR2 FNYEAQ. The CDR3 protein is CASSAGVGSYEQYF. Here the CDR3 DNA reads TGTGCCAGCAGCGCGGGAGTTGGTTCCTACGAGCAGTACTTC.

V usage is TRBV28 and J usage is TRBJ1-2; D ambiguous. Germline CDR1 MDHEN, CDR2 SYDVKM. V lost 4 bases and J 6 bases, leaving 9 bases between the germline ends. The CDR3 loop spans 12 amino acids. CDR3 sequence reads: CASSWDVNGYTF. CDR3 nucleotides: TGTGCCAGCAGTTGGGATGTTAATGGCTACACCTTC.

The rearrangement joins TRBV18 to TRBJ2-2; no definite D call. V dropped 3 bases and J dropped 0 bases, with 8 bases sitting between them. CDR3 length: 15 amino acids. CDR1 is KGHSH, CDR2 LQKENI, per germline. The CDR3: CASSPERTNTGELFF. DNA of the CDR3: TGTGCCAGCTCACCTGAACGTACGAACACCGGGGAGCTGTTTTTT.

The chain has TRBV5-1 and TRBJ1-2; no clear D gene. V was pared by 0 bases and J by 3 bases, with 9 bases between. Germline CDR1 SGHRS, CDR2 YFSETQ. The CDR3 is made up of 14 amino acids. The CDR3 here is CASSLDPPYYGYTF. For the CDR3, the DNA is TGCGCCAGCAGCTTGGACCCGCCCTACTATGGCTACACCTTC.

The table lists this clone with a few counts. The chain is built from TRBV9 and TRBJ2-3; 7 bases align to TRBD2. The germline V gene encodes CDR1 SGDLS and CDR2 YYNGEE. The CDR3 length is 16 residues. Trimming removed 5 bases from V and 4 bases from J; junction bases left unmatched: 13. This CDR3 is CASSGAVAGVADTQYF. The DNA for the CDR3 is TGTGCCAGCAGTGGGGCCGTTGCGGGAGTGGCAGATACGCAGTATTTT.

The chain links TRBV28 to TRBJ2-1, with D unclear. Trimming removed 5 bases at V and 9 bases at J, with 11 bases between. CDR1 is MDHEN, CDR2 SYDVKM, per germline. The CDR3 contains 12 residues. This CDR3 is CASSGIVPEQFF. In DNA form, the CDR3 reads TGTGCCAGCAGTGGTATAGTTCCTGAGCAGTTCTTC.

The gene calls are TRBV28 and TRBJ1-2; possible D gene TRBD1, 5 bases. Trimming took off 2 bases at V and 7 bases at J, with 11 bases between the two ends. This CDR3 spans 13 amino acids. The germline V gene encodes CDR1 MDHEN and CDR2 SYDVKM. The CDR3 loop is CASSLGGSGGYTF. In DNA, the CDR3 is TGTGCCAGCAGTTTAGGGGGGTCGGGTGGCTACACCTTC.

The chain is built from TRBV27 and TRBJ2-3; unclear D gene. V lost 1 base and J 0 bases, leaving 8 bases between the germline ends. The CDR3 is 15 amino acids. Germline loops: CDR1 MNHEY, CDR2 SMNVEV (reference sequence). The CDR3 bases are TGTGCCAGCAGTTTATTGCCCCTTAGCACAGATACGCAGTATTTT. Encoded protein: CASSLLPLSTDTQYF.

V gene TRBV7-8 combines with J gene TRBJ2-1; 7 bases fit TRBD1. Germline V gene lookup returns CDR1 SGHVS and CDR2 FQNEAQ. The CDR3 extends over 15 amino acids. The junction had 8 bases not matched to a gene; V was cut back by 1 base and J by 8 bases. CDR3 DNA sequence: TGTGCCAGCAGCTTAGAGGGCAGGGGGTACGATGAGCAGTTCTTC. The encoded protein is CASSLEGRGYDEQFF.

This clone was seen a handful of times. The chain has TRBV14 and TRBJ1-1, with D tentatively TRBD1 (6 bases). This CDR3 contains 14 residues. The V gene lost 4 bases and the J gene lost 6 bases, with 15 bases spanning the gap. Germline V gene lookup returns CDR1 SGHDN and CDR2 FVKESK. The CDR3, as DNA: TGTGCCAGCAGCCCGGGGGGGCGTAGCGCTGAAGCTTTCTTT. Translation: CASSPGGRSAEAFF.

The chain employs TRBV2 and TRBJ1-4; D is possibly TRBD1 (5 bases). CDR3 length equals 16 residues. Trimming took off 3 bases at V and 4 bases at J, with 15 bases between the two ends. Germline CDR1 and CDR2: SNHLY and FYNNEI. This chain's CDR3 is CASSDLGTANNEKLFF. The CDR3 DNA follows: TGTGCCAGCAGTGACCTGGGGACCGCGAATAATGAAAAACTGTTTTTT.

On this clone itself: The sample has other DNA sequences that encode this CDR3 too. The V gene is TRBV19, the J gene TRBJ1-1, with D uncertain. The CDR3 is 14 amino acids. Per germline, CDR1 LNHDA and CDR2 SQIVND (reference sequence). V was cut by 3 bases and J by 0 bases, with 8 bases left in between. CDR3 DNA: TGTGCCAGTAGTATCGGGGTAATGAACACTGAAGCTTTCTTT. Translating gives CASSIGVMNTEAFF.

This clone was seen just once. This chain connects TRBV28 to TRBJ2-2, with TRBD2 matching 12 bases. This CDR3 contains 16 residues. V lost 5 bases and J lost 5; bases outside the gene matches: 6. From germline, CDR1 is MDHEN and CDR2 SYDVKM. The CDR3 coding sequence is TGTGCCAGCAGTCGACTAGCGGGAGAAGGGACCGGGGAGCTGTTTTTT. It yields the protein CASSRLAGEGTGELFF.

This chain connects TRBV27 to TRBJ2-7, with 14 bases that match TRBD2. Germline CDR1 is MNHEY and CDR2 is SMNVEV (reference sequence). The CDR3 is 14 amino acids. V gave up 4 bases and J gave up 6 bases; unmatched junction bases: 2. The CDR3 bases are TGTGCCAGCAGTTCGACTAGCGGGAGGGTCGAGCAGTACTTC. Encoded protein: CASSSTSGRVEQYF.

This chain uses TRBV7-6 with TRBJ2-2, with D uncertain. V was pared by 3 bases and J by 4 bases, with 18 bases between. The CDR3 covers 17 residues. The germline V gene has CDR1 SGHVS and CDR2 FNYEAQ. In nucleotides, the CDR3 is TGTGCCAGCAGCTTCCCACTTAGCCTAGTAGGCACCGGGGAGCTGTTTTTT. It is translated as CASSFPLSLVGTGELFF.